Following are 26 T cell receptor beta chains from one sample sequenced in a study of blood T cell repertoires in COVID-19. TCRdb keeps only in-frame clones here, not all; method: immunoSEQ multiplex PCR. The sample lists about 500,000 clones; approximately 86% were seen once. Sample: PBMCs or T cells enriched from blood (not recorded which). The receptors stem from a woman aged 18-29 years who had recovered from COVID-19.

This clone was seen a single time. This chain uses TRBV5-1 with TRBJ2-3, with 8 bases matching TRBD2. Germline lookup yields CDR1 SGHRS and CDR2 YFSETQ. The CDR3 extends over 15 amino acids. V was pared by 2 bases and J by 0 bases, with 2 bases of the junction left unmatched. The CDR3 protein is CASSFSGASTDTQYF. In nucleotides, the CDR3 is TGCGCCAGCAGCTTTAGCGGGGCTAGCACAGATACGCAGTATTTT.

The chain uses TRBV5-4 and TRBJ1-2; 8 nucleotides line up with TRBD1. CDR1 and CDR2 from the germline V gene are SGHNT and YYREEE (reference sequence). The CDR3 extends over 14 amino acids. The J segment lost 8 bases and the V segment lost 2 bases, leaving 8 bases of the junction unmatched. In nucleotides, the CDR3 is TGTGCCAGCAGCTTAGGACAGGGAGCTATAGGCTACACCTTC. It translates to CASSLGQGAIGYTF.

The DNA for the CDR3 is TGTGCCAGCAGCCCCTCCGTTCGACAGGGGTTGAGTGGAAACACCATATATTTT. Its protein product is CASSPSVRQGLSGNTIYF. This rearrangement joins TRBV7-2 to TRBJ1-3, with 8 bases fitting TRBD1. V gave up 5 bases and J gave up 3 bases; unmatched junction bases: 15. Germline V gene lookup returns CDR1 SGHTA and CDR2 FQGNSA. The length of the CDR3 is 18 residues.

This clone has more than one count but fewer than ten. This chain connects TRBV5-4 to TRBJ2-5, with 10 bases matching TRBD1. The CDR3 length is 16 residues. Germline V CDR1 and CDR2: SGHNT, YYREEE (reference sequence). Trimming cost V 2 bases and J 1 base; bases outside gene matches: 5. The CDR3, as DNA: TGTGCCAGCAGCTTTCCCGGACAGGGGGTCCAAGAGACCCAGTACTTC. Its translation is CASSFPGQGVQETQYF.

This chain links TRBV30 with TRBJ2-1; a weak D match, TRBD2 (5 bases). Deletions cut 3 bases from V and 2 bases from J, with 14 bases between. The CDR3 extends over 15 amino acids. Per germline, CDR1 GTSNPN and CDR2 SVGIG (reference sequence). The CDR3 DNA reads TGTGCCTGGAGGGCAGCGGTACCAGCCTACAATGAGCAGTTCTTC. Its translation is CAWRAAVPAYNEQFF.

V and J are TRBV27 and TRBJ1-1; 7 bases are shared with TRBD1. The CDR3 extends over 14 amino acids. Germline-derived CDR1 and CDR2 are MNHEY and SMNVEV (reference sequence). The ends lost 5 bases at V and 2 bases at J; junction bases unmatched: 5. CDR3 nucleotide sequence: TGTGCCAGCAGTCCTCGACAGGGCAACACTGAAGCTTTCTTT. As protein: CASSPRQGNTEAFF.

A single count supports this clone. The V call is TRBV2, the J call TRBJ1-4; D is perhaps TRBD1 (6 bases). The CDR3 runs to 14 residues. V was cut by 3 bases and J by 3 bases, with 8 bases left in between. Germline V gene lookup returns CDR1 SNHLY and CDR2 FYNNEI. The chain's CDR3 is CASSDRGSNEKLFF. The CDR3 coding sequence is TGTGCCAGCAGTGACAGGGGTTCTAATGAAAAACTGTTTTTT. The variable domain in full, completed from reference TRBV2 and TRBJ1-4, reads EPEVTQTPSHQVTQMGQEVILRCVPISNHLYFYWYRQILGQKVEFLVSFYNNEISEKSEIFDDQFSVERPDGSNFTLKIRSTKLEDSAMYFCASSDRGSNEKLFFGSGTQLSVL.

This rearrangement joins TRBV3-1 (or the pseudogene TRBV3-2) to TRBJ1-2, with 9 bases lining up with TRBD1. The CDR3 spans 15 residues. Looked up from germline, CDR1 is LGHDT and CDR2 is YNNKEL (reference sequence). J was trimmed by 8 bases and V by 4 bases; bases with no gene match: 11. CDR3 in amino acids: CASSPSGQGREGYTF. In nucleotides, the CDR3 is TGTGCCAGCAGCCCTTCGGGACAGGGCCGTGAGGGCTACACCTTC.

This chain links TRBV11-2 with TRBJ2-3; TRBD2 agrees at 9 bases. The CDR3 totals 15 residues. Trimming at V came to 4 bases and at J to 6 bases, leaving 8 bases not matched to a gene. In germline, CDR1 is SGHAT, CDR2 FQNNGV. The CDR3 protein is CASSYRGGAGDTQYF. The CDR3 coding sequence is TGTGCCAGCAGCTACCGCGGGGGGGCAGGTGATACGCAGTATTTT.

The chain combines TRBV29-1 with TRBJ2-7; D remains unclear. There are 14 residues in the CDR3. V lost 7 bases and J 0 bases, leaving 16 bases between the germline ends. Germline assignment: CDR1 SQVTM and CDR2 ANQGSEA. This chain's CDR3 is CSALGLQSSYEQYF. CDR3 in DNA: TGCAGCGCCCTCGGCTTACAGAGCTCCTACGAGCAGTACTTC.

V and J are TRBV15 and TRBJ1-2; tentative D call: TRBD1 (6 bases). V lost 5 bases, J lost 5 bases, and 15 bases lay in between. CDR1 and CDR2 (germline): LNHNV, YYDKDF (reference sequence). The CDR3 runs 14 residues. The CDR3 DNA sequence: TGTGCCACCAGCGGCCACAGGGTGGAATATGGCTACACCTTC. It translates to CATSGHRVEYGYTF. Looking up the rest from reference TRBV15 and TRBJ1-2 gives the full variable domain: DAMVIQNPRYQVTQFGKPVTLSCSQTLNHNVMYWYQQKSSQAPKLLFHYYDKDFNNEADTPDNFQSRRPNTSFCFLDIRSPGLGDTAMYLCATSGHRVEYGYTFGSGTRLTVV.

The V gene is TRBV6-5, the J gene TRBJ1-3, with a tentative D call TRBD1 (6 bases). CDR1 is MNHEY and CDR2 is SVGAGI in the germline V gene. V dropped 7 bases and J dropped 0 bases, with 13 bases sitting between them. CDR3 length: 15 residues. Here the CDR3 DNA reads TGTGCCAGCAAGGACAGAACAGCCTCTGGAAACACCATATATTTT. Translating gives CASKDRTASGNTIYF.

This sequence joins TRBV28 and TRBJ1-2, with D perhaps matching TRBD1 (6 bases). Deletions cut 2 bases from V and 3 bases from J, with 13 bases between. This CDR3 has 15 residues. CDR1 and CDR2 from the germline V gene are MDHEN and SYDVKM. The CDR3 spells CASSLGGRVDYGYTF. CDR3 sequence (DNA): TGTGCCAGCAGTTTAGGGGGCAGGGTGGACTATGGCTACACCTTC.

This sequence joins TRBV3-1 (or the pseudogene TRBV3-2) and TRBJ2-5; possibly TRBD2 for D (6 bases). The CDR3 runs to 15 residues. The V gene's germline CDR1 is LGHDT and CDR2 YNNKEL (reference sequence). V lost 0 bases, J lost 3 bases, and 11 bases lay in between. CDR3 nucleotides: TGTGCCAGCAGCCAAGAAAGGAGGGGAGAAGAGACCCAGTACTTC. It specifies CASSQERRGEETQYF.

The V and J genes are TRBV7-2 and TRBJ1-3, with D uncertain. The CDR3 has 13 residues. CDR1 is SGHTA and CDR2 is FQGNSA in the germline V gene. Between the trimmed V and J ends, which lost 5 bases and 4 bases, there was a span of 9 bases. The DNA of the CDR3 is TGTGCCAGCAGCGAGGGATCGGGAAACACCATATATTTT. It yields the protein CASSEGSGNTIYF.

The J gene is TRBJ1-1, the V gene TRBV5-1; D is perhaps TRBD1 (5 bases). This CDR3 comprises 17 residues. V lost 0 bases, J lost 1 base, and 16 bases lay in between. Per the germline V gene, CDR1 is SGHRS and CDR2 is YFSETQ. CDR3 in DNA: TGCGCCAGCAGCTTGGGCCCACCAAATGACAGGAACACTGAAGCTTTCTTT. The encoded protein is CASSLGPPNDRNTEAFF.

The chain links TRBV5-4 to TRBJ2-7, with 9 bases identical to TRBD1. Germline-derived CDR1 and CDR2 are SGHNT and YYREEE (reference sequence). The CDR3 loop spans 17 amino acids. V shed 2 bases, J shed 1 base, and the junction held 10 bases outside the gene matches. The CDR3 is CASSLSFGTGFSYEQYF. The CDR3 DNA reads TGTGCCAGCAGCTTATCGTTTGGGACAGGGTTTTCCTACGAGCAGTACTTC.

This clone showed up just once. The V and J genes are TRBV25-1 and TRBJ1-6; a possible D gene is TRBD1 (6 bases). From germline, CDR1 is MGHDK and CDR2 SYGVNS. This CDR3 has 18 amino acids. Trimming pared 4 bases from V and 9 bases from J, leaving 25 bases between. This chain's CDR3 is CASSAPGWGREASSPLHF. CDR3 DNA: TGTGCCAGCAGTGCCCCCGGGTGGGGGCGTGAGGCGAGTTCACCCCTCCACTTT.

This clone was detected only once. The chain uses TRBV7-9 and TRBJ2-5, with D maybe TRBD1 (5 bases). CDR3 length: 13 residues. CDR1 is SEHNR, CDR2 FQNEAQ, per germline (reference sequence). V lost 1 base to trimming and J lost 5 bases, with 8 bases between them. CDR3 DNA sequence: TGTGCCAGCAGCTTAGTAGGGGCGGAGACCCAGTACTTC. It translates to CASSLVGAETQYF.

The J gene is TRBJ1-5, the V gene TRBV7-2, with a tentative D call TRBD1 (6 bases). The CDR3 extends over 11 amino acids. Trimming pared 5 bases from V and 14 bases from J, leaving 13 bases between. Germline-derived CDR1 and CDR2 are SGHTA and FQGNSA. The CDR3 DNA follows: TGTGCCAGCAGCCCCGGGACACAGAAGCATTTT. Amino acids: CASSPGTQKHF.

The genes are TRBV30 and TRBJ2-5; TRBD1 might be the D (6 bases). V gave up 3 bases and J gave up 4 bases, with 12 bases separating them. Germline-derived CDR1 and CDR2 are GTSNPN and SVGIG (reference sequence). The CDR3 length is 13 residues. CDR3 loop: CAWRQGTPETQYF. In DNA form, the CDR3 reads TGTGCCTGGAGACAGGGAACCCCAGAGACCCAGTACTTC.

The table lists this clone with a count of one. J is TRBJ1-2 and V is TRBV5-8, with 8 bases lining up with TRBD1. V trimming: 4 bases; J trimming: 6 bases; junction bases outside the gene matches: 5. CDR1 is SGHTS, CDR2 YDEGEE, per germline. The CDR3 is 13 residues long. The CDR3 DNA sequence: TGTGCCAGCAGCGACTTGGACAGGGATGGCTACACCTTC. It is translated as CASSDLDRDGYTF. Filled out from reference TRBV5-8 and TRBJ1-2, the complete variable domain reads EAGVTQSPTHLIKTRGQQATLRCSPISGHTSVYWYQQALGLGLQFLLWYDEGEERNRGNFPPRFSGRQFPNYSSELNVNALELEDSALYLCASSDLDRDGYTFGSGTRLTVV.

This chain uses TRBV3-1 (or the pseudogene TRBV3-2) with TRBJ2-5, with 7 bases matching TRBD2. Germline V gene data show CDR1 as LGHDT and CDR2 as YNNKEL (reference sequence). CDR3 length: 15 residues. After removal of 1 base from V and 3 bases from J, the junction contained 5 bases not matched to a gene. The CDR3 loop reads CASSQGAGREETQYF. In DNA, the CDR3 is TGTGCCAGCAGCCAAGGGGCGGGGAGGGAAGAGACCCAGTACTTC.

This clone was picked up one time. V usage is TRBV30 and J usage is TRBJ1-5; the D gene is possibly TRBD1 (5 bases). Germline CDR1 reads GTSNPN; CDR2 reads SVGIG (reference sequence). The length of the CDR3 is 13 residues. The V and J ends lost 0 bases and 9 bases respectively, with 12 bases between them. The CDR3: CAWSVQERTPQHF. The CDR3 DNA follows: TGTGCCTGGAGTGTACAGGAACGGACGCCCCAGCATTTT.

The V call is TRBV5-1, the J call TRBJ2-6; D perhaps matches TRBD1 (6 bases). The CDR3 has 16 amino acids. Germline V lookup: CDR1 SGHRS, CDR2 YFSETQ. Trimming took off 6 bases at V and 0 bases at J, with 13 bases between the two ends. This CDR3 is CASTWTVFSGANVLTF. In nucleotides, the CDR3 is TGCGCCAGCACCTGGACAGTTTTCTCTGGGGCCAACGTCCTGACTTTC. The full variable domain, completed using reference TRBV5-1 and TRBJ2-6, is KAGVTQTPRYLIKTRGQQVTLSCSPISGHRSVSWYQQTPGQGLQFLFEYFSETQRNKGNFPGRFSGRQFSNSRSEMNVSTLELGDSALYLCASTWTVFSGANVLTFGAGSRLTVL.

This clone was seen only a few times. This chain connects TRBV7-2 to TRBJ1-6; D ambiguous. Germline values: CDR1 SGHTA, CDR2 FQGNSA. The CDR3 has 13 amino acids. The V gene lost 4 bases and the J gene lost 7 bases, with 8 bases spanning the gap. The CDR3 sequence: CASSSLRNSPLHF. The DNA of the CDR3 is TGTGCCAGCAGCTCCCTTCGGAATTCACCCCTCCACTTT.